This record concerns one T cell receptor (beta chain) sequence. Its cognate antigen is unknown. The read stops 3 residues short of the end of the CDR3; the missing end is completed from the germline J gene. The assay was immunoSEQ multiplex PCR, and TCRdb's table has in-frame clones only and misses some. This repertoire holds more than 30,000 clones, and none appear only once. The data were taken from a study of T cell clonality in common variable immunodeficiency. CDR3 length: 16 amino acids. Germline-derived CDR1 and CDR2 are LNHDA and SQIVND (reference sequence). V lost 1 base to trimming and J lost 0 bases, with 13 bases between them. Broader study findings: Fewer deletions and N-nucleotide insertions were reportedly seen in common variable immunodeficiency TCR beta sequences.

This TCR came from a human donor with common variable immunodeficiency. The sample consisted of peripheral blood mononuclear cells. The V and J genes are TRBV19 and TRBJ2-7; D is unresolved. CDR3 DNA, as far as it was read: TGTGCCAGTAGTATAGCTGTCTCCCCTAGCTCCTACGAG. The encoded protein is CASSIAVSPSSYE. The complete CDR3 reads CASSIAVSPSSYEQYF.